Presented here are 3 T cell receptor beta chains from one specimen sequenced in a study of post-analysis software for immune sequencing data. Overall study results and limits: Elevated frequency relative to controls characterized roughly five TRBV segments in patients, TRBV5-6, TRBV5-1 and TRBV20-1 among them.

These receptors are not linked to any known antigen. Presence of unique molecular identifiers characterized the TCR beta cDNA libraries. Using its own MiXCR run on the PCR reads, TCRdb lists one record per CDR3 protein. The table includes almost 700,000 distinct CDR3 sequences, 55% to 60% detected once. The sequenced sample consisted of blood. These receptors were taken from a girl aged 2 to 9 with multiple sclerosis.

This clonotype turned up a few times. In DNA form, the CDR3 reads TGCAGCGTCGGGGACTTCCTCGTGGAGCAGTACTTC. Protein product: CSVGDFLVEQYF. This sequence joins TRBV29-1 and TRBJ2-7, with TRBD2 as a possible D gene (6 bases). Per the germline V gene, CDR1 is SQVTM and CDR2 is ANQGSEA. The CDR3 is made up of 12 amino acids. V lost 6 bases and J 7 bases, leaving 16 bases between the germline ends.

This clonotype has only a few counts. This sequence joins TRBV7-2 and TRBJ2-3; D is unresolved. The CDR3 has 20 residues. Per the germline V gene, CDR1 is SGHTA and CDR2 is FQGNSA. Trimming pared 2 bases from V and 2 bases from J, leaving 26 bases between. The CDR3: CASSLYPPRAGKQNTDTQYF. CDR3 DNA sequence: TGTGCCAGCAGCTTATACCCACCTCGCGCCGGAAAGCAAAACACAGATACGCAGTATTTT.

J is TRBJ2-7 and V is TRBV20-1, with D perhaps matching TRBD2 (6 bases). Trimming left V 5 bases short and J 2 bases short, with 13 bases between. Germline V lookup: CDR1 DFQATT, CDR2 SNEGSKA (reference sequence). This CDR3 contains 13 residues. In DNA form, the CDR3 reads TGCAGTGCTGGCCCTGGGGGGACCTACGAGCAGTACTTC. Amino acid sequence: CSAGPGGTYEQYF.